This T cell receptor (beta chain) was sequenced in a study of cytomegalovirus exposure and HLA in healthy donors. PCR employed 60 Vbeta and 13 Jbeta primers. The repertoire was sequenced with immunoSEQ multiplex PCR; TCRdb's copy has only in-frame clones and lacks some. The sample shows 85,000 to 110,000 clones, around 61% of them seen only once. The source of this sequence is a woman aged 45 to 65 in good health and CMV-seronegative. Sample: PBMCs.

CDR3 nucleotides: TGTGCCAGCAGCTTTGCGGGGAATGATCAGCCCCAGCATTTT. It yields the protein CASSFAGNDQPQHF. The V gene is TRBV7-9, the J gene TRBJ1-5; no clear D gene. V gave up 3 bases and J gave up 5 bases, with 11 bases separating them. This CDR3 spans 14 amino acids. Looked up from germline, CDR1 is SEHNR and CDR2 is FQNEAQ (reference sequence).